This T cell receptor (beta chain) was identified during a study of glioma-infiltrating T cells (dated by TCRdb to between 2015 and 2016). Background on the whole study: Low-grade gliomas were WHO grade II oligodendrogliomas or astrocytomas, and glioblastomas were WHO grade IV tumors sampled at initial rather than recurrent diagnosis. Glioma patients received dexamethasone for six or fewer days before surgery. The paired cohort was made up of three low-grade glioma patients, eight primary glioblastoma patients and three non-glioma patients who contributed non-neoplastic brain tissue. To gauge divergence between tissue and blood T-cell populations, every tissue-infiltrating repertoire was compared against the peripheral blood repertoire from the same patient. Blood libraries targeted about 4- to 11-fold sequencing coverage of 920,000 or so peripheral T cells. The study sequenced TCR alpha- and beta-chain repertoires from glioma tissue, from non-neoplastic brain tissue and from matched peripheral blood mononuclear cells. Study-wide conclusions, independent of this receptor: VJ-independent divergence between tissue and blood was below expectation in non-neoplastic patients but above expectation in all gliomas, especially low-grade gliomas. Patients with low tissue-blood divergence were marked by a signature set of shared blood CDR3 motifs, and that set was depleted in highly divergent patients. Group comparisons were based on small numbers of patients: three non-neoplastic, three low-grade glioma and 7 to 9 glioblastoma patients. Tissue and blood shared very few CDR3 sequences, a result attributed to high CDR3 diversity and limited sampling.

The table lists this clonotype with many counts. It has no known antigen specificity. No base quality information exists; no much larger clone differs at one position. Immediately after resection, surgical brain or tumor specimens were cryofrozen in liquid nitrogen, and peripheral blood cells were collected at the same time. The iRepertoire nested amplicon-rescue multiplex PCR (arm-PCR) platform was used to amplify TCR alpha and beta CDR3 regions from RNA. One-step reverse transcription and amplification used roughly 100-400 ng of tissue mRNA or PBMC total RNA as input. Following bead purification, Illumina adapters were added through a secondary multiplex PCR, and the libraries were then gel-purified between 200 and 400 bp. The libraries contained internal 6-nucleotide barcodes that were used for demultiplexing. Sequencing of the libraries was done on an Illumina MiSeq using 2x220 or 2x250 nucleotide paired-end reads. The authors' pipeline ran thus. FLASH 1.2.11 was used to merge paired reads, and BWA-MEM then aligned the reads to the GRCh37 human genome before TRA and TRB reads were extracted. V and J assignment used an IMGT-derived reference of cassette sequences and CDR3 motifs that included pseudogenes. Three-frame translation of reads was performed, and productive CDR3s were defined as those with a C...FGXG motif and no stop codons. A clonotype was defined as a unique combination of a V-J cassette pair and a CDR3 amino acid sequence. Filtering of reads was based on Hamming distance, with the threshold set by the sequence error rate of each sample in mapped regions. The raw public reads went through TCRdb reprocessing: fastp at Q25, MiXCR clone calling, in-frame beta chains kept. Under each unique CDR3 protein, matching rows form one entry showing the most common genes and DNA. The V and J calls here are based on TCRdb, not the publication. In all, the sample holds roughly 350,000 distinct CDR3 sequences, and 35% to 45% of those were seen once. Clones ranked in the top ten supply around 11% of the sample.

The CDR3 has 13 amino acids, counting the end cysteine and phenylalanine. The sequence is cut down to CDR3 DNA, 39 bases in frame from base 1. V and J are trimmed by 6 bases and 5 bases, and the gene matches miss 3 bases of the junction. As encoded in the germline V gene, CDR1 is MDHEN while CDR2 is SYDVKM. The sequence joins TRBV28 to TRBJ1-5; TRBD1 fits 8 bases in the junction. This receptor was identified in a human donor with low-grade glioma or glioblastoma, undergoing nonglioma brain surgery, or in good health (not recorded which). The sample taken for sequencing was glioma tissue, nonneoplastic brain tissue, or PBMCs (not recorded which). The base sequence is TGTGCCAGCAGGACAGGGGTTGATCAGCCCCAGCATTTT. Its protein product is CASRTGVDQPQHF. The CDR3, completed at both ends by the reference TRBV28 and TRBJ1-5 genes, gives the full variable domain DVKVTQSSRYLVKRTGEKVFLECVQDMDHENMFWYRQDPGLGLRLIYFSYDVKMKEKGDIPEGYSVSREKKERFSLILESASTNQTSMYLCASRTGVDQPQHFGDGTRLSIL.